This TCR beta chain was identified in a study of radiotherapy plus CTLA-4 blockade in lung cancer. Libraries were prepared by immunoSEQ multiplex PCR; TCRdb keeps only in-frame clonotypes and omits some of them. The sample comprises about 110,000 clones, more than 75% of which are singletons, and 3.3% rests with the top ten. From germline, CDR1 is SNHLY and CDR2 FYNNEI. CDR3 length equals 14 residues. With 5 bases clipped from V and 8 bases from J, the junction kept 11 bases outside the gene matches. The sequences come from peripheral blood, collected from a patient treated with radiotherapy plus ipilimumab. The chain joins TRBV2 to TRBJ1-1, with TRBD1 matching 7 bases. This receptor was taken from a human donor with non-small cell lung cancer that progressed on radiotherapy plus ipilimumab. Some clones in this sample may be carry-over from other donors' samples. CDR3 DNA sequence: TGTGCCAGCAGTTGGGCTGGGACAGCCTACGAAGCTTTCTTT. This encodes CASSWAGTAYEAFF.